The T cell receptor (beta chain) under discussion was sequenced for a study of blood T cell repertoires in COVID-19. Study background: T cells, B-cell-depleted T cells, or PBMCs supplied cDNA or gDNA.

Profiling relied on immunoSEQ multiplex PCR, and the TCRdb table lists in-frame clones only, not all of them. Of about 110,000 clones listed, about four fifths are singletons. The V gene's germline CDR1 is MNHEY and CDR2 SVGEGT. Trimming cost V 2 bases and J 7 bases, with 12 bases left between them. The CDR3 contains 14 residues. The sample comprised peripheral blood. The J gene is TRBJ1-5, the V gene TRBV6-2 or TRBV6-3; the D gene is possibly TRBD1 (5 bases). This receptor was identified in a woman aged 70 to 79 with acute or convalescent COVID-19. The chain's CDR3 is CASSYGSQGQPQHF. CDR3 DNA: TGTGCCAGCAGTTACGGATCTCAGGGCCAGCCCCAGCATTTT.